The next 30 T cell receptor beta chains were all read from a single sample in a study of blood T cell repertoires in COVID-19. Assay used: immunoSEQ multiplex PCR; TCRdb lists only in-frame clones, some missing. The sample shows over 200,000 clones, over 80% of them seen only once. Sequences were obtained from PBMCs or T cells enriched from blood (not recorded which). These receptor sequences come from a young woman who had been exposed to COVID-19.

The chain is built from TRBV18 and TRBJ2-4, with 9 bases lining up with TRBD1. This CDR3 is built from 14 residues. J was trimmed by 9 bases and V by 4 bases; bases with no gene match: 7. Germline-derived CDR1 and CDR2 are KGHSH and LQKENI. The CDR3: CASSLTGGSSIQYF. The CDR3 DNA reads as TGTGCCAGCTCACTTACAGGGGGCTCGAGCATTCAGTACTTC.

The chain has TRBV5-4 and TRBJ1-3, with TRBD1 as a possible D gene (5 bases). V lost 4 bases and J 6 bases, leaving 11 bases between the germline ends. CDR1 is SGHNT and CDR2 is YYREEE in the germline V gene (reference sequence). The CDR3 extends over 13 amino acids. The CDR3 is CASSPGHSNTIYF. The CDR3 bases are TGTGCCAGCAGCCCCGGACATTCAAACACCATATATTTT.

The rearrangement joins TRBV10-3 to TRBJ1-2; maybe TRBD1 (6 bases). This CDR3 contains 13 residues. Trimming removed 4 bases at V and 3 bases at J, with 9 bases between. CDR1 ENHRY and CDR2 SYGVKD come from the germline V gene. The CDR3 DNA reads TGTGCCATCAGTGGGGGGACATACTATGGCTACACCTTC. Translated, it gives CAISGGTYYGYTF.

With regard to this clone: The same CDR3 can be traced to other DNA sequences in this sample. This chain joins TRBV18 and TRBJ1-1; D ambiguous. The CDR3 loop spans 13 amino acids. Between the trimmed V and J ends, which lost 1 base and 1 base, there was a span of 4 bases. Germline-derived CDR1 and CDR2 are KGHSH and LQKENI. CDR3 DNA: TGTGCCAGCTCACCACGACAGAACACTGAAGCTTTCTTT. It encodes CASSPRQNTEAFF.

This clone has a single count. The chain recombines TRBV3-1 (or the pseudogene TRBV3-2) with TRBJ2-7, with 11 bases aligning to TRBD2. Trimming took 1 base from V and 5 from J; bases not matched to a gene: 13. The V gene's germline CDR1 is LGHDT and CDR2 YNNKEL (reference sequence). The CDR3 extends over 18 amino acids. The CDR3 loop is CASSQGLTSGVVGDEQYF. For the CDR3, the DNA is TGTGCCAGCAGCCAAGGGCTGACTAGCGGGGTTGTAGGGGACGAGCAGTACTTC.

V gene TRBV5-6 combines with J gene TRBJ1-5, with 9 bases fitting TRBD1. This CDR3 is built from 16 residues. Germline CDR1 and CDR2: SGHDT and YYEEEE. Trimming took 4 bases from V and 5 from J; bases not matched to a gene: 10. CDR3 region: CASSPGTGRGDQPQHF. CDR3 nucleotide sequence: TGTGCCAGCAGCCCGGGGACAGGGAGAGGGGATCAGCCCCAGCATTTT.

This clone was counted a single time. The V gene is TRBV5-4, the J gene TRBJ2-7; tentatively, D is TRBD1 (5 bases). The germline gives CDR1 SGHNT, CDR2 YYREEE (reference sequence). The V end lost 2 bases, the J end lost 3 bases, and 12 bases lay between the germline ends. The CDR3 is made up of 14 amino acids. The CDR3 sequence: CASSFAGSNYEQYF. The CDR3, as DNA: TGTGCCAGCAGCTTCGCAGGGTCAAACTACGAGCAGTACTTC. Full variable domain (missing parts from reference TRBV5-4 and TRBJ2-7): ETGVTQSPTHLIKTRGQQVTLRCSSQSGHNTVSWYQQALGQGPQFIFQYYREEENGRGNFPPRFSGLQFPNYSSELNVNALELDDSALYLCASSFAGSNYEQYFGPGTRLTVT.

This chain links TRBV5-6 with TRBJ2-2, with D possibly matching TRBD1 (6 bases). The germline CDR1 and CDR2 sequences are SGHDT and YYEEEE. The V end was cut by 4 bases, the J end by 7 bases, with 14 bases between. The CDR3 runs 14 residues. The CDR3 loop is CASSLPDRSGELFF. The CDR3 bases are TGTGCCAGCAGCCTCCCAGACAGGAGCGGGGAGCTGTTTTTT.

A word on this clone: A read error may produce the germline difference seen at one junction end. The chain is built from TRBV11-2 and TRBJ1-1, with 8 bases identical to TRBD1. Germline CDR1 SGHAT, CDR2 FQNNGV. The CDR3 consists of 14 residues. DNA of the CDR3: TGTGCCAGCAGCAGGACAGGGAGGCCTCGGGAGACTTCATTT. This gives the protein CASSRTGRPRETSF.

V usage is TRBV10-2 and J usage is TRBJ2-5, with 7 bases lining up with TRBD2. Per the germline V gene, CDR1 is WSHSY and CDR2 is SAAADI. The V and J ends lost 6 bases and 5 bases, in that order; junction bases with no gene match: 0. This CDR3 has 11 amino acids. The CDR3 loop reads CASRGGETQYF. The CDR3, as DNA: TGCGCCAGCAGGGGGGGGGAGACCCAGTACTTC.

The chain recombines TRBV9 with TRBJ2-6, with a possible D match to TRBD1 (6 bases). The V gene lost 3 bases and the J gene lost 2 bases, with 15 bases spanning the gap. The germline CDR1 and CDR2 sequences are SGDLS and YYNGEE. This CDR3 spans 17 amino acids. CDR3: CASSAQKTGPGANVLTF. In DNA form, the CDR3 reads TGTGCCAGCAGCGCCCAGAAAACAGGGCCTGGGGCCAACGTCCTGACTTTC.

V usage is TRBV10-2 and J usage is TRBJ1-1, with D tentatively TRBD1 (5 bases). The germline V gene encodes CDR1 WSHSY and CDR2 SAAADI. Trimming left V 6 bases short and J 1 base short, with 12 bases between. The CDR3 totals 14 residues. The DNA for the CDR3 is TGCGCCAGCAGACCACCAGGGTCGAACACTGAAGCTTTCTTT. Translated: CASRPPGSNTEAFF.

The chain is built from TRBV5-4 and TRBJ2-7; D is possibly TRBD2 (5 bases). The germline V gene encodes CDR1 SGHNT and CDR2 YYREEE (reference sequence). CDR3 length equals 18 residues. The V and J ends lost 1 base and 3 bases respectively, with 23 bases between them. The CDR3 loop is CASSLSGSFWSPNYEQYF. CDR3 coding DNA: TGTGCCAGCAGCTTGTCGGGAAGTTTCTGGAGTCCGAACTACGAGCAGTACTTC.

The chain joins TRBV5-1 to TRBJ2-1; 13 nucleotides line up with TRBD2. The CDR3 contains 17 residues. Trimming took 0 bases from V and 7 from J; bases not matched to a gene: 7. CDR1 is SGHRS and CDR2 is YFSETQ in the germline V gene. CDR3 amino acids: CASSLGRTSGSGNEQFF. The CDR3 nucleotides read TGCGCCAGCAGCTTGGGGCGGACTAGCGGGAGCGGAAATGAGCAGTTCTTC.

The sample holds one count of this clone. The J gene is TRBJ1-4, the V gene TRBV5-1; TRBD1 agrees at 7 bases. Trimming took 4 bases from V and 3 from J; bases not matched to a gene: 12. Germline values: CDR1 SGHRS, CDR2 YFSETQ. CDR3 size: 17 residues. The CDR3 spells CASSPSPGTDSNEKLFF. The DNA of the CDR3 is TGCGCCAGCAGCCCCTCCCCCGGGACAGACTCTAATGAAAAACTGTTTTTT.

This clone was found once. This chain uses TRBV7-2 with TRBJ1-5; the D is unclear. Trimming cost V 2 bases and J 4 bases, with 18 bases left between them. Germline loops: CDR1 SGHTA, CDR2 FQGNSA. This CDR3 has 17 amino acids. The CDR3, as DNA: TGTGCCAGCAGCTTAAGTGGAGGGCCTCCCCCAAATCAGCCCCAGCATTTT. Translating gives CASSLSGGPPPNQPQHF.

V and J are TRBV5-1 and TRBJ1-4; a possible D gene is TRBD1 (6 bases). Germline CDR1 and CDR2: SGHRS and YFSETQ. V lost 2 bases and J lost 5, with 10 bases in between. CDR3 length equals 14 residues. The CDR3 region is CASSFQGLNEKLFF. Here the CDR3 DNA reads TGCGCCAGCAGCTTTCAGGGGTTAAATGAAAAACTGTTTTTT.

CDR3 region: CASSLGLYNEQFF. CDR3 DNA: TGCGCCAGCAGTCTCGGACTCTACAATGAGCAGTTCTTC. The V and J genes are TRBV4-1 and TRBJ2-1, with D tentatively TRBD2 (5 bases). The CDR3 contains 13 residues. Germline V CDR1 and CDR2: MGHRA, YSYEKL. The V end lost 6 bases, the J end lost 3 bases, and 9 bases lay between the germline ends.

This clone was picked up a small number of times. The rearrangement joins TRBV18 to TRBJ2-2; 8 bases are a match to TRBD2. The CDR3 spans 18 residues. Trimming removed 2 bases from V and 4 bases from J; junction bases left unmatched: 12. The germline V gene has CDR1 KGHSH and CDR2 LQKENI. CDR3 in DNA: TGTGCCAGCTCACCAGACGGGAGGGCCCTCGGAGGCACCGGGGAGCTGTTTTTT. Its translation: CASSPDGRALGGTGELFF.

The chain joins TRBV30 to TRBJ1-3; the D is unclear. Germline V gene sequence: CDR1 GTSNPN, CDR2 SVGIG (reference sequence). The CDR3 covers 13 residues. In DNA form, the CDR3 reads TGTGCTACAGAAAAGAGCTCTGGAAACACCATATATTTT. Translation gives CATEKSSGNTIYF.

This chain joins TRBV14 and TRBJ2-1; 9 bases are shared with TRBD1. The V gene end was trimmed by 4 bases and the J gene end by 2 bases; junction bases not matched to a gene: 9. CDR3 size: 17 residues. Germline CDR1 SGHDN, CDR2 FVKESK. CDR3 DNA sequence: TGTGCCAGCAGCCCAGTCGATACAGGGGGCCCCTACAATGAGCAGTTCTTC. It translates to CASSPVDTGGPYNEQFF.

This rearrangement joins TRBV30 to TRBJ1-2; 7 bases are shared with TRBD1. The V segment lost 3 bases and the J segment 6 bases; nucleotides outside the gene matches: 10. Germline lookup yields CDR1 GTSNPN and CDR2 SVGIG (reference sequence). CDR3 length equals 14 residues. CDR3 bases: TGTGCCTGGAGCGCGGCGGACAGGAGGAATGGCTACACCTTC. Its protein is CAWSAADRRNGYTF.

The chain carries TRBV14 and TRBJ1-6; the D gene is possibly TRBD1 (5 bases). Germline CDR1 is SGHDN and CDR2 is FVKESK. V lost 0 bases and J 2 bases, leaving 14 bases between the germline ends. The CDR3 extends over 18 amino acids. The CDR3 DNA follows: TGTGCCAGCAGCCAAGATGGGTACAGGAACGCCTATAATTCACCCCTCCACTTT. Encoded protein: CASSQDGYRNAYNSPLHF. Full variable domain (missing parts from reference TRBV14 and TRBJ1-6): EAGVTQFPSHSVIEKGQTVTLRCDPISGHDNLYWYRRVMGKEIKFLLHFVKESKQDESGMPNNRFLAERTGGTYSTLKVQPAELEDSGVYFCASSQDGYRNAYNSPLHFGNGTRLTVT.

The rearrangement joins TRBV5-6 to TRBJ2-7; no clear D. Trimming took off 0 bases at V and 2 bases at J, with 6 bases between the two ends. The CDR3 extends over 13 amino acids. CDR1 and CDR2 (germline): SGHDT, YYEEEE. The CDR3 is CASSLAGTYEQYF. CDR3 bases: TGTGCCAGCAGCTTGGCAGGAACCTACGAGCAGTACTTC.

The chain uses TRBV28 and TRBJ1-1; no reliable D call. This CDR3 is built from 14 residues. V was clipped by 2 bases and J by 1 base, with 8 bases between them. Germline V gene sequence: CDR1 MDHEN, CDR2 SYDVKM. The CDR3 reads CASSLGGQNTEAFF. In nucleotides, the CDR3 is TGTGCCAGCAGTTTAGGTGGGCAGAACACTGAAGCTTTCTTT.

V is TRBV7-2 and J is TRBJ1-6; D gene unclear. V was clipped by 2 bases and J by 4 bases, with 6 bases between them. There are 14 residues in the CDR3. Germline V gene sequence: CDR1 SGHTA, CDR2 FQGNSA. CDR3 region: CASSLFQYNSPLHF. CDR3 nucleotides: TGTGCCAGCAGCTTATTCCAGTATAATTCACCCCTCCACTTT.

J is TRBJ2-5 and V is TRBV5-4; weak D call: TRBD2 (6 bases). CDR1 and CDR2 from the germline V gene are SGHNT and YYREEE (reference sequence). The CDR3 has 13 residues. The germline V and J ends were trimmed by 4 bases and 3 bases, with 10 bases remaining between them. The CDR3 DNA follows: TGTGCCAGCAGCGCACGGACTAAAGAGACCCAGTACTTC. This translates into CASSARTKETQYF. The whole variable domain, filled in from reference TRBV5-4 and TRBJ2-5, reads ETGVTQSPTHLIKTRGQQVTLRCSSQSGHNTVSWYQQALGQGPQFIFQYYREEENGRGNFPPRFSGLQFPNYSSELNVNALELDDSALYLCASSARTKETQYFGPGTRLLVL.

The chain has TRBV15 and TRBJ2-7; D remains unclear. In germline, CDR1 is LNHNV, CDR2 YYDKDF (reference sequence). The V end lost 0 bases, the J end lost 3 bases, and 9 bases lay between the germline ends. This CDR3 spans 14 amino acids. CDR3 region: CATSREVSNYEQYF. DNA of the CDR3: TGTGCCACCAGCAGAGAGGTCAGTAACTACGAGCAGTACTTC.

The CDR3 loop reads CASSLDGTPNEKLFF. In nucleotides, the CDR3 is TGTGCCAGCAGCTTAGACGGGACACCTAATGAAAAACTGTTTTTT. J is TRBJ1-4 and V is TRBV7-9; TRBD1 might be the D (6 bases). The CDR3 is 15 amino acids. Germline CDR1 SEHNR, CDR2 FQNEAQ (reference sequence). The V end was cut by 1 base, the J end by 3 bases, with 9 bases between.

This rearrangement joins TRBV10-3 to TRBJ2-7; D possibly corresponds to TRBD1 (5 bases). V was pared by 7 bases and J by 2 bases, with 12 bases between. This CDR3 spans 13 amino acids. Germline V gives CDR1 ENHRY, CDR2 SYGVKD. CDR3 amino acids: CAINQGLAYEQYF. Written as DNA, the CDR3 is TGTGCCATCAACCAGGGTTTAGCCTACGAGCAGTACTTC.